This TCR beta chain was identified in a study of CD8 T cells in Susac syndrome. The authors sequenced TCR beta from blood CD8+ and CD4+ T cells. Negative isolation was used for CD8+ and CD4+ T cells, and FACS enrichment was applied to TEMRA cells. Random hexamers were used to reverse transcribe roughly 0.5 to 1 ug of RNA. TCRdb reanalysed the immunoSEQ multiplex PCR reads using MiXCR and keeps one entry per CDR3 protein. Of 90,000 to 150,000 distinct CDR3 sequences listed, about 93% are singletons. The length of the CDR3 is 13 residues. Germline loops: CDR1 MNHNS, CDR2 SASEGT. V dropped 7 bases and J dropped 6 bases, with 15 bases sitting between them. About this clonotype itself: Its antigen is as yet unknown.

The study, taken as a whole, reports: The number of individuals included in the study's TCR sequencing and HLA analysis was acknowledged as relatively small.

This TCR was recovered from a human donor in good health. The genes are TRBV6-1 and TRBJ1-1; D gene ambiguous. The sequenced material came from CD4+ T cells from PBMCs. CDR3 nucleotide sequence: TGTGCCAGCACCCTGGACCGGAATGCTGAAGCTTTCTTT. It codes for CASTLDRNAEAFF.